The entry that follows covers one T cell receptor beta chain sequence. Here immunoSEQ multiplex PCR was the method, and the copy in TCRdb shows in-frame clones only, minus some. The sample includes about 58,000 clones, approximately 82% of them seen just once. The V end lost 5 bases, the J end lost 3 bases, and 9 bases lay between the germline ends. The CDR3 runs 13 residues. Germline values: CDR1 SGHNT, CDR2 YENEEA. The data belong to a study of OX40 agonist ivuxolimab in advanced cancers. Overall study context: Patients were given ivuxolimab, an antibody that agonizes OX40 (CD134).

The V and J genes are TRBV11-3 and TRBJ2-3; D is unresolved. The receptor was isolated from an adult with an advanced solid tumor such as melanoma, head and neck, liver or kidney cancer. This specimen consisted of CD4+ or CD8+ T cells sorted from blood, obtained in a trial of the OX40 agonist ivuxolimab. The CDR3 nucleotides read TGTGCCAGCAGCCCGTCCAGGACAGATACGCAGTATTTT. Protein product: CASSPSRTDTQYF.